Listed below are T cell receptor beta chains from one sample, sequenced in a study of blood T cell repertoires in COVID-19. Here immunoSEQ multiplex PCR was the method, and the copy in TCRdb shows in-frame clones only, minus some. The sample records 35,000 to 45,000 clones, 80% to 95% being singletons. The sequencing sample was made of peripheral blood. These receptors were taken from a woman older than 75 with acute or convalescent COVID-19. Each CDR3 is given with its conserved first and last residue. The order of the fields is clone size, J gene, V gene, D gene, CDR3 protein, CDR3 DNA. A D gene is named only where the DNA matches it firmly. Size tells how often a clone was seen (once, few, many) or the class of an expanded clone, and some rows leave it out.

>-|TRBJ1-2|TRBV15|-
CATSRARANYGYTF
TGTGCCACCAGCAGAGCCAGGGCCAACTATGGCTACACCTTC
>-|TRBJ1-6|TRBV7-8|TRBD1
CASSLGGTGGSYNSPLHF
TGTGCCAGCAGCTTAGGTGGGACAGGGGGCTCCTATAATTCACCCCTCCACTTT
>-|TRBJ2-5|TRBV5-1|-
CASSLRRPEETQYF
TGCGCCAGCAGCCTACGCCGCCCCGAGGAGACCCAGTACTTC
>-|TRBJ2-1|TRBV10-3|TRBD2
CAIGPISAGGINEQFF
TGTGCCATTGGGCCAATCTCGGCGGGGGGGATCAATGAGCAGTTCTTC
>once|TRBJ2-7|TRBV6-5|TRBD1
CASSWETGTGRYEQYF
TGTGCCAGCAGTTGGGAAACCGGGACAGGCCGCTACGAGCAGTACTTC
>few|TRBJ1-2|TRBV9|-
CASSAWGASYGYTF
TGTGCCAGCAGCGCCTGGGGCGCCTCCTATGGCTACACCTTC
>-|TRBJ1-1|TRBV5-1|TRBD1
CASSQGDTEAFF
TGCGCCAGCAGCCAGGGGGACACTGAAGCTTTCTTT
>-|TRBJ2-7|TRBV7-2|-
CASSLAGGGTSYEQYF
TGTGCCAGCAGCTTAGCGGGAGGGGGGACCTCCTACGAGCAGTACTTC
>-|TRBJ2-7|TRBV30|-
CAWSVHRAHRRDEQYF
TGTGCCTGGAGTGTTCACAGGGCCCATCGAAGGGACGAGCAGTACTTC
>-|TRBJ1-1|TRBV4-3|-
CASSQDPGGTVTEAFF
TGCGCCAGCAGCCAAGATCCGGGGGGTACGGTCACTGAAGCTTTCTTT
>-|TRBJ1-4|TRBV19|TRBD1
CASTADRAGKLFF
TGTGCCAGTACTGCGGACAGGGCTGGAAAACTGTTTTTT
>-|TRBJ1-5|TRBV11-2|-
CASSLVGGQPQHF
TGTGCCAGCAGCTTAGTTGGCGGGCAGCCCCAGCATTTT
>-|TRBJ2-3|TRBV3-1/TRBV3-2|-
CASSQTGGATDTQYF
TGTGCCAGCAGCCAAACGGGGGGCGCCACAGATACGCAGTATTTT
>-|TRBJ1-2|TRBV15|-
CATSRDGTPEGGYTF
TGTGCCACCAGCAGAGACGGGACACCTGAAGGTGGCTACACCTTC
>-|TRBJ1-1|TRBV18|TRBD1
CASSLYRGADTEAFF
TGTGCCAGCTCACTTTACAGGGGGGCGGACACTGAAGCTTTCTTT
>once|TRBJ1-4|TRBV2|-
CASSEARGRAEKLFF
TGTGCCAGCAGTGAAGCGCGTGGGAGGGCTGAAAAACTGTTTTTT
>-|TRBJ1-1|TRBV2|-
CASRGTGEAFF
TGTGCCAGCAGGGGTACAGGGGAAGCTTTCTTT
>-|TRBJ1-2|TRBV4-3|-
CASSQDGGGINYGYTF
TGCGCCAGCAGCCAAGATGGGGGGGGGATTAACTATGGCTACACCTTC
>once|TRBJ2-7|TRBV23-1|-
CASSQDRWGLTPVIRSYEQYF
TGCGCCAGCAGTCAAGATAGGTGGGGACTCACGCCGGTGATTCGATCCTACGAGCAGTACTTC
>-|TRBJ1-3|TRBV6-5|-
CASSYSAGSGNTIYF
TGTGCCAGCAGTTACTCGGCGGGCTCTGGAAACACCATATATTTT
>-|TRBJ1-2|TRBV2|TRBD1
CASSGGTGGDYGYTF
TGTGCCAGCAGTGGAGGCACAGGGGGCGACTATGGCTACACCTTC
>once|TRBJ2-3|TRBV6-5|TRBD2
CASRASGGAGTQYF
TGTGCCAGCAGGGCTAGCGGGGGGGCGGGTACGCAGTATTTT
>few|TRBJ2-1|TRBV6-2/TRBV6-3|TRBD1
CASSLTGGAGNEQFF
TGTGCCAGCAGTTTAACAGGGGGCGCTGGGAATGAGCAGTTCTTC
>once|TRBJ2-3|TRBV19|-
CAAASALGGTQYF
TGTGCCGCTGCTAGCGCCCTCGGGGGTACGCAGTATTTT
>-|TRBJ1-2|TRBV7-9|-
CASDARGTIGYGYTF
TGTGCCAGCGACGCCAGAGGGACAATTGGCTATGGCTACACCTTC
>-|TRBJ1-4|TRBV2|TRBD1
CASKAEATGERMFF
TGTGCCAGCAAGGCGGAGGCGACAGGGGAAAGGATGTTTTTT
>-|TRBJ1-2|TRBV15|-
CATRTGNYGYTF
TGTGCCACCAGAACAGGAAACTATGGCTACACCTTC
>-|TRBJ2-3|TRBV11-1|TRBD1
CASSLALGGPIRTDTQYF
TGTGCCAGCAGCTTAGCTCTAGGGGGCCCGATCCGCACAGATACGCAGTATTTT
>-|TRBJ1-4|TRBV5-1|-
CASSQTSPGGEKLFF
TGCGCCAGCAGCCAGACGTCTCCGGGAGGAGAAAAACTGTTTTTT